This TCR beta chain originates from a study of identical twins. Via MiXCR, TCRdb re-called the 5' RACE reads, giving one row per CDR3 protein. The repertoire consists of 1.5 million to 2 million distinct CDR3 sequences, with more than 30% occurring once and the leading ten covering over 0.25%. Findings of the study overall: Models came in too low on out-of-frame TCR alpha sharing in monozygotic twins.

Notes on this clonotype: The antigen is unknown.

The ends lost 5 bases at V and 6 bases at J; junction bases unmatched: 4. Germline lookup yields CDR1 DFQATT and CDR2 SNEGSKA (reference sequence). CDR3 length: 13 amino acids. V gene TRBV20-1 combines with J gene TRBJ2-2, with 9 bases matching TRBD1. The TCR was taken from a newborn girl in good health. Sequences were obtained from cord blood. CDR3 region: CSAPRQGAGELFF. The CDR3 DNA reads as TGCAGTGCTCCTCGACAGGGGGCCGGGGAGCTGTTTTTT.